These 9 T cell receptor beta chains came from one sample sequenced in a study of cytomegalovirus exposure and HLA in healthy donors. This PCR relied on a set of 60 Vbeta primers and 13 Jbeta primers. This table comes from immunoSEQ multiplex PCR, and its TCRdb copy is limited to in-frame clones, with some not included. In the table there are 85,000 to 100,000 clones, under 85% of which are singletons. The sample consisted of PBMCs. These receptors were taken from a man aged 50 or older in good health and CMV-seropositive.

The CDR3 loop reads CASSLDRDRANEQYF. As DNA, the CDR3 is TGTGCCAGCAGCTTAGACAGGGACAGAGCCAACGAGCAGTACTTC. V gene TRBV7-2 combines with J gene TRBJ2-7; 7 bases are a match to TRBD1. J was trimmed by 5 bases and V by 1 base; bases with no gene match: 8. Germline V gene data show CDR1 as SGHTA and CDR2 as FQGNSA. CDR3 length: 15 amino acids.

The chain joins TRBV15 to TRBJ2-7; 8 bases are shared with TRBD1. The germline gives CDR1 LNHNV, CDR2 YYDKDF (reference sequence). This CDR3 has 14 amino acids. The J segment lost 2 bases and the V segment lost 5 bases, leaving 5 bases of the junction unmatched. Here the CDR3 reads CATSGRQGPYEQYF. CDR3 nucleotide sequence: TGTGCCACCAGCGGGAGACAGGGGCCCTACGAGCAGTACTTC.

The chain combines TRBV6-4 with TRBJ2-3; 10 bases are a match to TRBD2. The CDR3 length is 17 residues. Per germline, CDR1 MRHNA and CDR2 SNTAGT. V gave up 6 bases and J gave up 4 bases; unmatched junction bases: 13. The CDR3 sequence is CASSPRQAGGRSDTQYF. The CDR3 bases are TGTGCCAGCAGCCCTAGACAAGCGGGGGGGCGATCAGATACGCAGTATTTT.

The rearrangement joins TRBV23-1 to TRBJ2-7; 8 bases are a match to TRBD2. TRBV23-1 is reported as an ORF; its role is uncertain. CDR3 length: 18 residues. V lost 0 bases, J lost 3 bases, and 13 bases stayed unmatched. This CDR3 is CASSQSFGGAPPFYEQYF. The CDR3 region has the DNA TGCGCCAGCAGTCAATCGTTCGGGGGGGCGCCCCCCTTCTACGAGCAGTACTTC.

The chain has TRBV5-1 and TRBJ2-7; 14 bases line up with TRBD2. The CDR3 runs to 19 residues. CDR1 and CDR2 from the germline V gene are SGHRS and YFSETQ. V trimming: 0 bases; J trimming: 9 bases; junction bases outside the gene matches: 17. The CDR3 nucleotides read TGCGCCAGCAGCTTGGGGGGGCTGACTAGCGGGGGGGCCCCCGGGCCGCAGTACTTC. As protein: CASSLGGLTSGGAPGPQYF.

This chain connects TRBV19 to TRBJ2-1; a weak D match, TRBD1 (6 bases). V lost 1 base and J 2 bases, leaving 12 bases between the germline ends. Germline V gives CDR1 LNHDA, CDR2 SQIVND (reference sequence). This CDR3 spans 16 amino acids. The CDR3 DNA reads TGTGCCAGTAGTATAGCTGGACAGAGGCCCTACAATGAGCAGTTCTTC. Amino acids: CASSIAGQRPYNEQFF. The full variable domain, completed using reference TRBV19 and TRBJ2-1, is DGGITQSPKYLFRKEGQNVTLSCEQNLNHDAMYWYRQDPGQGLRLIYYSQIVNDFQKGDIAEGYSVSREKKESFPLTVTSAQKNPTAFYLCASSIAGQRPYNEQFFGPGTRLTVL.

The rearrangement links TRBV10-3 to TRBJ1-1; D possibly corresponds to TRBD1 (5 bases). The CDR3 consists of 14 residues. V gave up 10 bases and J gave up 1 base, with 16 bases separating them. The V gene's germline CDR1 is ENHRY and CDR2 SYGVKD. CDR3 loop: CATSGGTANTEAFF. Written as DNA, the CDR3 is TGTGCCACCTCTGGGGGGACGGCGAACACTGAAGCTTTCTTT.

The gene calls are TRBV7-9 and TRBJ1-1; 8 bases agree with TRBD1. This CDR3 spans 14 amino acids. Germline CDR1 reads SEHNR; CDR2 reads FQNEAQ (reference sequence). With V trimmed by 5 bases and J by 10 bases, 12 bases remained unmatched. For the CDR3, the DNA is TGTGCCAGCAGCGCCGGACAGGGTCTTTGGGGAGCTTTCTTT. This translates into CASSAGQGLWGAFF.

J is TRBJ1-2 and V is TRBV4-2; the D is unclear. The germline V gene has CDR1 LGHNA and CDR2 YNFKEQ. Between the trimmed V and J ends, which lost 4 bases and 9 bases, there was a span of 12 bases. CDR3 length equals 12 residues. In DNA, the CDR3 is TGTGCCAGCAGCCCCGACTCGTCTAGCTACACCTTC. This sequence encodes CASSPDSSSYTF.